Detailed here is one TCR beta chain. The antigen remains undetermined. PCR employed 60 Vbeta and 13 Jbeta primers. TCRdb keeps only in-frame clones here, not all; method: immunoSEQ multiplex PCR. The table has approximately 120,000 clones, 72% seen once; the top ten hold 3% to 4.5%. The data originate from a study of cytomegalovirus exposure and HLA in healthy donors. Looking at the study overall: Earlier findings included nearly 120 million unique TCR beta sequences obtained from 150 million to 200 million T cells.

Overall study results and limits: According to a later analysis, donors in an Asian-associated ancestry cluster reportedly had fewer N-insertions than the approximately 670-donor mean. The majority of TCR sequences were rare, yet some public TCRs appeared in many donors.

This sequence was found in a man aged 25-45 years in good health and CMV-seronegative. Sequenced: PBMCs.

CDR3 residues: CASSPQGDTEAFF. Written as DNA, the CDR3 is TGTGCCAGCTCACCACAGGGGGACACTGAAGCTTTCTTT. The V gene is TRBV18, the J gene TRBJ1-1, with D possibly TRBD1 on 6 matching bases. Trimming stripped 1 base from V and 3 bases from J, with 6 bases between. This CDR3 is built from 13 residues. CDR1 and CDR2 (germline): KGHSH, LQKENI.